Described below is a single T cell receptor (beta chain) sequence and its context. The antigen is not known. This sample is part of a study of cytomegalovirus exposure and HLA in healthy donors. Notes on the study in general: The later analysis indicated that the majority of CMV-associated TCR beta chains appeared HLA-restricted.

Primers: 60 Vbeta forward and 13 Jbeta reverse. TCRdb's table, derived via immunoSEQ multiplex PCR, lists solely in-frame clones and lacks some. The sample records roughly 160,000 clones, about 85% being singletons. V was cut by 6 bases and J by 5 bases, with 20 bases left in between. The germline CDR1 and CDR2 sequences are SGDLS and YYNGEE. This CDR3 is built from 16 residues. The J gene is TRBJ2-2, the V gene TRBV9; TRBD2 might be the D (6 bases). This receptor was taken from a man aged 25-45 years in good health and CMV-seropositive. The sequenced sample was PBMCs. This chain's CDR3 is CASTPGSGVGTGELFF. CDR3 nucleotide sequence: TGTGCCAGCACCCCTGGTAGCGGAGTCGGGACCGGGGAGCTGTTTTTT.